This T cell receptor (beta chain) was profiled in a study of regulatory T cells. General observations from the study: Hydrophobic residues at CDR3 positions 6 and 7 were enriched in conventional CD4+ T cells of CD3G-deficient patients. Skewed V and J usage and few unique V-J pairs marked patient repertoires, most in Tregs.

A word on this clone: Its cognate antigen is unknown.

Germline CDR1 SGHVS, CDR2 FQNEAQ. The CDR3 contains 18 residues. Germline trimming cut 1 base from V and 4 bases from J; bases unmatched to any gene: 12. Primers: 52 TRBV forward and 13 TRBJ reverse. Data came from immunoSEQ multiplex PCR; TCRdb stores just in-frame clones and leaves some out. Of about 32,000 clones listed, 89% are singletons. The chain links TRBV7-8 to TRBJ2-5; TRBD2 matches at 10 bases. Sequencing was done on a sample of conventional CD4+ T cells sorted from blood. The receptor was derived from a person aged 18 to 30 with CD3G deficiency. DNA of the CDR3: TGTGCCAGCAGCTTAGGCTCCGGGAGGCTAGCGGGGGTAGAGACCCAGTACTTC. The encoded protein is CASSLGSGRLAGVETQYF.